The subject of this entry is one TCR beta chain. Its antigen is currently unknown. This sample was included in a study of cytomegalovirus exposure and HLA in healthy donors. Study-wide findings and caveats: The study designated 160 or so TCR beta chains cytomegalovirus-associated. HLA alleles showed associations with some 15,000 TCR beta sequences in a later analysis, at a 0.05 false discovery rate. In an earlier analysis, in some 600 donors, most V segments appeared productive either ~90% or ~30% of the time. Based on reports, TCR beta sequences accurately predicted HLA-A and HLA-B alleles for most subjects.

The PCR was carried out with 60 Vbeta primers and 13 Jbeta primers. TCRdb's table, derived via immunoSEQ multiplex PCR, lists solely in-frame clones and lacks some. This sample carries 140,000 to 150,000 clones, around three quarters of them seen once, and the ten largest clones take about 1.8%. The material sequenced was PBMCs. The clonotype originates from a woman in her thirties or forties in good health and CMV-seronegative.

The CDR3 DNA follows: TGTGCCAGCAGTTCCGACAGAGCTGAGACCCAGTACTTC. It codes for CASSSDRAETQYF. The chain uses TRBV6-1 and TRBJ2-5; D is possibly TRBD1 (5 bases). The length of the CDR3 is 13 residues. V gave up 5 bases and J gave up 5 bases, with 12 bases separating them. Germline V gives CDR1 MNHNS, CDR2 SASEGT.